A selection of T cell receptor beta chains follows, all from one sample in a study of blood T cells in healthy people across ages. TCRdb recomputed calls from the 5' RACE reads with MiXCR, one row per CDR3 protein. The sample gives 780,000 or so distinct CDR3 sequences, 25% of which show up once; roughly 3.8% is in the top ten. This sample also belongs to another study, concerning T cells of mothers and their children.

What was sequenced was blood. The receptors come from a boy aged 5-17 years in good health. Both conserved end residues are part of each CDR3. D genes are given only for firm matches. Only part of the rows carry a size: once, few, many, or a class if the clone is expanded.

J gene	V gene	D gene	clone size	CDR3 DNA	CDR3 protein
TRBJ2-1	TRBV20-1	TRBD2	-	TGCAGTGCTAGCGGGAGGGCCTCCAATGAGCAGTTCTTC	CSASGRASNEQFF
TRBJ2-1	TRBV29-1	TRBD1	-	TGCAGCGCAACAGGGGGTGGCAATGAGCAGTTCTTC	CSATGGGNEQFF
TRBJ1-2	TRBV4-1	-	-	TGCGCCAGCAGCCAAGGCGAGCGCTACACCTTC	CASSQGERYTF
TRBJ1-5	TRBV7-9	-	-	TGTGCCAGCAGCCCGCGGGGGTCTGGCAATCAGCCCCAGCATTTT	CASSPRGSGNQPQHF
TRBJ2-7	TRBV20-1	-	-	TGCAGTGCTAGAGATCCATATAACAGCTACGAGCAGTACTTC	CSARDPYNSYEQYF
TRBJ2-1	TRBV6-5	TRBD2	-	TGTGCCAGCAGCCACTCCCCCCTAGCGGGATCTACTAATGGGCAGTTCTTC	CASSHSPLAGSTNGQFF
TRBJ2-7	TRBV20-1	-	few	TGCAGTGCTAGAGATACAAGGGAGTTAGACGAGCAGCACTTC	CSARDTRELDEQHF
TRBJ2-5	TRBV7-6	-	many	TGTGCCAGCAGCTTTGGTCAAGAGACCCAGTACTTC	CASSFGQETQYF
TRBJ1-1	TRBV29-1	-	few	TGCAGCGTGGCCCCTAACACTGAAGCTTTCTTT	CSVAPNTEAFF
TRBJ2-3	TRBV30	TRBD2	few	TGTGCCTGGAGTCTAGCGGGGGGGAGCACAGATACGCAGTATTTT	CAWSLAGGSTDTQYF
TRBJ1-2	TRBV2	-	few	TGTGCCAGCAGTGAAGATATCCGGTCGGGCTACACCTTC	CASSEDIRSGYTF
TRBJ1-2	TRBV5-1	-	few	TGCGCCAGCAGCTTGTCAGACCCTAACTATGGCTACACCTTC	CASSLSDPNYGYTF
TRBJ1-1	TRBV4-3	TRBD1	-	TGCGCCAGCAGCCAAGCGACAGGGTGGTACACTGAAGCTTTCTTT	CASSQATGWYTEAFF
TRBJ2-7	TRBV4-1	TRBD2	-	TGCGCCAGCAGCCAGATGGGAGGACTAGCGGGAGCCGAGCAGTACTTC	CASSQMGGLAGAEQYF
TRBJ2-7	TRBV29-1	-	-	TGCAGCGTTGGGGTTATAAACTACGAGCAGTACTTC	CSVGVINYEQYF
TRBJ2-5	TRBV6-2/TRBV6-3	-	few	TGTGCCAGCAGTCCGCAAACAGGGTCGGGAGAGACCCAGTACTTC	CASSPQTGSGETQYF
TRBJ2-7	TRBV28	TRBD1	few	TGTGCCAGCAAGGAAGACAGGGGGCTCAACGAGCAGTACTTC	CASKEDRGLNEQYF
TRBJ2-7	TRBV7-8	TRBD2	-	TGTGCCAGCAGCCAAAGGACTAGCGGCCTCTCCTACGAGCAGTACTTC	CASSQRTSGLSYEQYF
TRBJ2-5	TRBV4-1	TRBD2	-	TGCGCCAGCAGCCAAGGCGCCGGGGGGGGCACTCAAGAGACCCAGTACTTC	CASSQGAGGGTQETQYF
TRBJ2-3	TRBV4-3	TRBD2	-	TGCGCCAGCAGCCAAGAAAAACTAGCGGGAGGCACAGATACGCAGTATTTT	CASSQEKLAGGTDTQYF
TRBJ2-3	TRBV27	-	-	TGTGCCAGCAGTTTAGCCCCGCCGGGGGTAGATACGCAGTATTTT	CASSLAPPGVDTQYF
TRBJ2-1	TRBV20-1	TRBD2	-	TGCAGTGTACGTTCCGGGGGGGGCGACTACAATGAGCAGTTCTTC	CSVRSGGGDYNEQFF
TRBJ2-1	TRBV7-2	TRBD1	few	TGTGCCAGCAGCTTACAGGGGGCGCTAGTCACTTCCAATGAGCAGTTCTTC	CASSLQGALVTSNEQFF
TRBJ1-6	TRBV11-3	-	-	TGTGCCAGCAGCACAAGCGGGAATTCACCCCTCCACTTT	CASSTSGNSPLHF
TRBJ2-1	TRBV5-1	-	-	TGCGCCAGCAGCTTGGTTCTGCGGAGCGCCCGGAATGAGCAGTTCTTC	CASSLVLRSARNEQFF
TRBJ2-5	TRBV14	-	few	TGTGCCAGCAGCCAGACCCACCGCCAGTACTTC	CASSQTHRQYF
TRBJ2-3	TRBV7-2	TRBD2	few	TGTGCCAGCAGCCCGACTAGCGGGGGCTGGCCGGATACGCAGTATTTT	CASSPTSGGWPDTQYF
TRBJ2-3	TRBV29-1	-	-	TGCAGCGGCCTCGAAGATACGCAGTATTTT	CSGLEDTQYF
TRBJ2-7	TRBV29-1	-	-	TGCAGCGTTGAGGGCGGGACCACCTACGAGCAGTACTTC	CSVEGGTTYEQYF
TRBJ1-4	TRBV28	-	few	TGTGCCAGCCCGTTGGAAGACAGACTTCCAACTAATGAAAAACTGTTTTTT	CASPLEDRLPTNEKLFF